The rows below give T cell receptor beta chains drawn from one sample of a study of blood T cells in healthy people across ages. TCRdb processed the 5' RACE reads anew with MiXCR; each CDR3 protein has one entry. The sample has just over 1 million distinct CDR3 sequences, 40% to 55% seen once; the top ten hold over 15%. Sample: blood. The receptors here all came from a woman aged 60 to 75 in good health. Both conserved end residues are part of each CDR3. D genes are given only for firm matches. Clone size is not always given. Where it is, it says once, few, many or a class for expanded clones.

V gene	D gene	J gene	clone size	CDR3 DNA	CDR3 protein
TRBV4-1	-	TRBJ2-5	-	TGCGCCAGCAGCCAAGGGGACGGCATACAAGAGACCCAGTACTTC	CASSQGDGIQETQYF
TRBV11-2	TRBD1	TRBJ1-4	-	TGTGCCAGCAGCCCAGGGGACAGGGGGCGTAATGAAAAACTGTTTTTT	CASSPGDRGRNEKLFF
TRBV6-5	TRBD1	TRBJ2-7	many	TGTGCCAGCAGCCGGACAGGGGACGAGCAGTACTTC	CASSRTGDEQYF
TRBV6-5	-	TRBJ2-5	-	TGTGCCAGCAGTTACTCGATGGTGGGAGCCCCTTACAATGAGCAGTACTTC	CASSYSMVGAPYNEQYF
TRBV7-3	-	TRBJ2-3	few	TGTGCCAGCAGCCCCGAGCGGGCGCGACGCACAGATACGCAGTATTTT	CASSPERARRTDTQYF
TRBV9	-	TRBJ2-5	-	TGTGCCAGCAGCCACGGGGCGGGGACGCAAGAGACCCAGTACTTC	CASSHGAGTQETQYF
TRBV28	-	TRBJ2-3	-	TGTGCCAGCAGCCATACGGTGGATACGCAGTATTTT	CASSHTVDTQYF
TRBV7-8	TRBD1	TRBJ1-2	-	TGTGCCAGCAGCTTACACAGGGGGCATAACTATGGCTACACCTTC	CASSLHRGHNYGYTF
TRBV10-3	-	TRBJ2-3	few	TGTGCCATCAGTGGGGCTACGGGGGAGAAGGACGTAGATACGCAGTATTTT	CAISGATGEKDVDTQYF
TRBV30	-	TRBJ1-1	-	TGTGCCTGGAGGGGGCTCGTTAACACTGAAGCTTTCTTT	CAWRGLVNTEAFF
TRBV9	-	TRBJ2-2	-	TGTGCCAGCAGCGACACAGGGCTGGACACCGGGGAGCTGTTTTTT	CASSDTGLDTGELFF
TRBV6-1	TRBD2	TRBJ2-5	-	TGTGCCAGCAGTGAGTTTAGCGGGCGCGAGAGTGTTAGAGAGACCCAGTACTTC	CASSEFSGRESVRETQYF
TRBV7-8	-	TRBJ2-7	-	TGTGCCAGCAAAGGCAGCGAGGGCTACGAGCAGTACTTC	CASKGSEGYEQYF
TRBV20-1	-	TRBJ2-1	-	TGCAGAGGGGGTAGTGGGTTGGAGCAGTTCTTC	CRGGSGLEQFF
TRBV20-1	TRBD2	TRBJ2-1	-	TGCAGTGCTAGGGGGGGTAGCGGGAACTACAATGAGCAGTTCTTC	CSARGGSGNYNEQFF
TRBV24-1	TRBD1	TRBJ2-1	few	TGTGCCACCAGTGATGGGACAGGTACCTCCTACAATGAGCAGTTCTTC	CATSDGTGTSYNEQFF
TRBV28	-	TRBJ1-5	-	TGTGCCAGCAGTTTAGGGGCTGACAATCAGCCCCAGCATTTT	CASSLGADNQPQHF
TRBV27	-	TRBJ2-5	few	TGTGCCAGCAGTTTTCAGAGTACGACTGAGCAGTACTTC	CASSFQSTTEQYF
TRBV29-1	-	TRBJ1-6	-	TGCAGCGTTGCCTGGGACAACTCCGTTGGTTCACCCCTCCACTTT	CSVAWDNSVGSPLHF
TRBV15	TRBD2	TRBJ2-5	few	TGTGCCACCAGCAGAGAGGCGGGAGCCCCCGACCAGTACTTC	CATSREAGAPDQYF